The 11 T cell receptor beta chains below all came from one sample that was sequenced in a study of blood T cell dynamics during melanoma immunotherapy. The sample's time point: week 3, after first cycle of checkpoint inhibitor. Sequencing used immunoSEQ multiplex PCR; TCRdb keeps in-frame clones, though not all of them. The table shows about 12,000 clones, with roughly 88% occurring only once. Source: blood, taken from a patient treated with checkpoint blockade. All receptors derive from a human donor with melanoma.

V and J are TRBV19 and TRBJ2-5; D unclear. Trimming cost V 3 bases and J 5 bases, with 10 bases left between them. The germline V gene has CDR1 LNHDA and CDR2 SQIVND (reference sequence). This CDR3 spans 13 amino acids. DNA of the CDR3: TGTGCCAGTAGTATGTCGTCAGGCGAGACCCAGTACTTC. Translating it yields CASSMSSGETQYF. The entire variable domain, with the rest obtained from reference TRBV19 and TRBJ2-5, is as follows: DGGITQSPKYLFRKEGQNVTLSCEQNLNHDAMYWYRQDPGQGLRLIYYSQIVNDFQKGDIAEGYSVSREKKESFPLTVTSAQKNPTAFYLCASSMSSGETQYFGPGTRLLVL.

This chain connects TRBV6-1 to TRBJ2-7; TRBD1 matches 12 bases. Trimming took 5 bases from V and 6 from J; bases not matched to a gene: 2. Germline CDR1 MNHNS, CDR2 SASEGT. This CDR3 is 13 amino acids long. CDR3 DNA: TGTGCCAGCAGTACGGGACAGGGGGCCGAGCAGTACTTC. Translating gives CASSTGQGAEQYF.

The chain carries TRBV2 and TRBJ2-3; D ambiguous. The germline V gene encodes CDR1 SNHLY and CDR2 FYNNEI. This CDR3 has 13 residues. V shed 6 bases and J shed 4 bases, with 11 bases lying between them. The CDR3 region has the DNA TGTGCCAGCAGCCCACCGCCCGCAGATACGCAGTATTTT. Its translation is CASSPPPADTQYF.

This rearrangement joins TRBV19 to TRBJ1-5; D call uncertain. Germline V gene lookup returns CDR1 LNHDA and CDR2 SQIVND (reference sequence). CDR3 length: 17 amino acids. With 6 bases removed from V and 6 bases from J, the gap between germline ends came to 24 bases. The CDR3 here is CASRSGVGRRRGQPQHF. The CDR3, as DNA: TGTGCCAGTAGATCGGGAGTGGGCAGGCGCCGTGGTCAGCCCCAGCATTTT. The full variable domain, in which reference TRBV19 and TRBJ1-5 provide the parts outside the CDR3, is DGGITQSPKYLFRKEGQNVTLSCEQNLNHDAMYWYRQDPGQGLRLIYYSQIVNDFQKGDIAEGYSVSREKKESFPLTVTSAQKNPTAFYLCASRSGVGRRRGQPQHFGDGTRLSIL.

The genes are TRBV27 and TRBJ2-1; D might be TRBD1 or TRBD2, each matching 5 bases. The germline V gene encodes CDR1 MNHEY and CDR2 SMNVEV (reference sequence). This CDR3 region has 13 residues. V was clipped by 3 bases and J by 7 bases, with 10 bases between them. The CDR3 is CASSFWGWNEQFF. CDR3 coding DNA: TGTGCCAGCAGTTTCTGGGGGTGGAATGAGCAGTTCTTC.

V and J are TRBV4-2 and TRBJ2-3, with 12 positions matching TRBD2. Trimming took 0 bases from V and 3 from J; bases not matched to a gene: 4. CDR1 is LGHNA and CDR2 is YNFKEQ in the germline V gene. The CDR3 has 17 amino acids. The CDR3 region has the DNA TGTGCCAGCAGCCAAGATGGAGGGACTAGCGGGACAGATACGCAGTATTTT. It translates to CASSQDGGTSGTDTQYF.

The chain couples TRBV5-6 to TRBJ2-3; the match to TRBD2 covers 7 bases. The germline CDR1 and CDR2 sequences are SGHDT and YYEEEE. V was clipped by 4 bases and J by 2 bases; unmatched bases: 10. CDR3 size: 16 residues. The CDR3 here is CASSPDIGGNTDTQYF. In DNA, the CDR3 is TGTGCCAGCAGCCCCGATATCGGGGGGAACACAGATACGCAGTATTTT.

The CDR3 loop is CASSYSQGANEKLFF. For the CDR3, the DNA is TGTGCCAGCAGTTACTCACAGGGGGCTAATGAAAAACTGTTTTTT. The V gene is TRBV6-5, the J gene TRBJ1-4, with 8 nucleotides matching TRBD1. Germline CDR1 is MNHEY and CDR2 is SVGAGI. The CDR3 covers 15 residues. Trimming at V came to 0 bases and at J to 3 bases, leaving 0 bases not matched to a gene.

CDR3 protein: CASSLGLAGGRDTQYF. The DNA of the CDR3 is TGCGCCAGCAGCTTAGGACTAGCGGGGGGGAGAGATACGCAGTATTTT. The genes are TRBV5-1 and TRBJ2-3, with 15 bases aligning to TRBD2. The CDR3 is 16 residues long. Germline V gene lookup returns CDR1 SGHRS and CDR2 YFSETQ. With 2 bases clipped from V and 5 bases from J, the junction kept 3 bases outside the gene matches.

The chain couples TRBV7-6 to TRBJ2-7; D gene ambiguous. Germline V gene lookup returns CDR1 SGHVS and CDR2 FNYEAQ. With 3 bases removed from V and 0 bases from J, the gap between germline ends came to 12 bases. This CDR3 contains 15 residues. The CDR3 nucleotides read TGTGCCAGCAGCTTGTGGGCGGTGAGCTCCTACGAGCAGTACTTC. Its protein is CASSLWAVSSYEQYF. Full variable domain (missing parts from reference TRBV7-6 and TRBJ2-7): GAGVSQSPRYKVTKRGQDVALRCDPISGHVSLYWYRQALGQGPEFLTYFNYEAQQDKSGLPNDRFSAERPEGSISTLTIQRTEQRDSAMYRCASSLWAVSSYEQYFGPGTRLTVT.

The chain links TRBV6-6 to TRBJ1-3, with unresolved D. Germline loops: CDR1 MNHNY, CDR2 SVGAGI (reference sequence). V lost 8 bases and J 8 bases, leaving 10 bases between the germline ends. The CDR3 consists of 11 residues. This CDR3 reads CASRVGHTIYF. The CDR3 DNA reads TGTGCCAGCCGGGTAGGACACACCATATATTTT.